Below, 14 T cell receptor beta chains from the same sample are listed, as sequenced in a study of beta chain features in type 1 diabetes. Regarding the study as a whole: For Type 1 diabetes patients, all four CD4+ subsets carried TCRB CDR3s that were moderately but significantly shorter.

Their antigens are not known. Expressed TCRB transcripts got sequenced, as all isolated RNA was reverse transcribed. Only in-frame clones appear in the TCRdb table, and some are missing; sequencing was by immunoSEQ multiplex PCR. The table shows around 140,000 clones, with around 9% occurring only once. The material sequenced was central memory CD4+ T cells from blood. Receptor source: a man between 25 and 39 years old with type 1 diabetes.

The gene calls are TRBV11-2 and TRBJ1-1, with D hard to call. V lost 1 base and J lost 5, with 11 bases in between. CDR3 length: 14 amino acids. From germline, CDR1 is SGHAT and CDR2 FQNNGV. The CDR3 protein is CASSLVAGGTEAFF. In nucleotides, the CDR3 is TGTGCCAGCAGCTTAGTAGCGGGAGGGACTGAAGCTTTCTTT.

This clone was counted between two and nine times. This chain links TRBV4-3 with TRBJ2-3; a possible D gene is TRBD1 (6 bases). Trimming removed 3 bases from V and 2 bases from J, with 15 bases in between. This CDR3 contains 16 residues. Per the germline V gene, CDR1 is LGHNA and CDR2 is YSLEER. This chain's CDR3 is CASSQENRVNTDTQYF. The CDR3, as DNA: TGCGCCAGCAGCCAGGAGAACAGGGTGAACACAGATACGCAGTATTTT.

The sample holds a few counts of this clone. This chain joins TRBV9 and TRBJ2-1; 10 positions match TRBD1. Germline V gene data show CDR1 as SGDLS and CDR2 as YYNGEE. Germline trimming cut 4 bases from V and 8 bases from J; bases unmatched to any gene: 15. This CDR3 comprises 17 residues. CDR3 coding DNA: TGTGCCAGCAGCCCTCACCTGGGGGGGACAGGGGAAGATGAGCAGTTCTTC. It encodes CASSPHLGGTGEDEQFF. Combining the CDR3 with reference TRBV9 and TRBJ2-1 gives the whole variable domain DSGVTQTPKHLITATGQRVTLRCSPRSGDLSVYWYQQSLDQGLQFLIQYYNGEERAKGNILERFSAQQFPDLHSELNLSSLELGDSALYFCASSPHLGGTGEDEQFFGPGTRLTVL.

This clone has more than one count but fewer than ten. This rearrangement joins TRBV5-8 to TRBJ1-5; 8 bases agree with TRBD1. The CDR3 has 13 residues. Germline V gene data show CDR1 as SGHTS and CDR2 as YDEGEE. The V segment lost 4 bases and the J segment 7 bases; nucleotides outside the gene matches: 4. The CDR3 region has the DNA TGTGCCAGCAGCATAAACAGGGGGCAGCCCCAGCATTTT. Translating it yields CASSINRGQPQHF.

This clone was seen a few times. V gene TRBV7-9 combines with J gene TRBJ2-1, with a tentative D call TRBD2 (6 bases). Germline loops: CDR1 SEHNR, CDR2 FQNEAQ (reference sequence). Trimming cost V 7 bases and J 13 bases, with 17 bases left between them. The CDR3 runs 12 residues. CDR3 in amino acids: CASTKTGEIQFF. Here the CDR3 DNA reads TGTGCCAGCACCAAAACGGGGGAGATTCAGTTCTTC.

This clone was picked up a small number of times. The chain uses TRBV18 and TRBJ2-1, with a tentative D call TRBD1 (6 bases). Germline V gives CDR1 KGHSH, CDR2 LQKENI. Trimming pared 5 bases from V and 7 bases from J, leaving 15 bases between. This CDR3 contains 14 residues. The CDR3 coding sequence is TGTGCCAGCTCAGGGGACATAAATCGGAATGAGCAGTTCTTC. The encoded protein is CASSGDINRNEQFF. Looking up the rest from reference TRBV18 and TRBJ2-1 gives the full variable domain: NAGVMQNPRHLVRRRGQEARLRCSPMKGHSHVYWYRQLPEEGLKFMVYLQKENIIDESGMPKERFSAEFPKEGPSILRIQQVVRGDSAAYFCASSGDINRNEQFFGPGTRLTVL.

This clone has only a few counts. The DNA of the CDR3 is TGTGCCAGCAGCTTAGGACAGGGGAAACAGCCCCAGCATTTT. Its protein product is CASSLGQGKQPQHF. The V and J genes are TRBV7-6 and TRBJ1-5; TRBD1 agrees at 8 bases. Per germline, CDR1 SGHVS and CDR2 FNYEAQ. V lost 1 base and J lost 7; bases outside the gene matches: 3. The CDR3 runs to 14 residues.

This clone turned up a few times. The chain combines TRBV28 with TRBJ1-5, with TRBD1 as a possible D gene (5 bases). This CDR3 contains 15 residues. V lost 3 bases and J 3 bases, leaving 12 bases between the germline ends. The germline V gene encodes CDR1 MDHEN and CDR2 SYDVKM. The CDR3 nucleotides are TGTGCCAGCAGTTTCGGGGGAAGCGCCAATCAGCCCCAGCATTTT. This encodes CASSFGGSANQPQHF.

This chain uses TRBV18 with TRBJ2-2; D call uncertain. Germline V gene lookup returns CDR1 KGHSH and CDR2 LQKENI. The CDR3 totals 13 residues. V gave up 3 bases and J gave up 4 bases, with 6 bases separating them. CDR3: CASSPRGTGELFF. CDR3 DNA: TGTGCCAGCTCACCCCGAGGCACCGGGGAGCTGTTTTTT.

The chain couples TRBV13 to TRBJ2-7, with 8 bases matching TRBD1. CDR3 length: 14 amino acids. Germline-derived CDR1 and CDR2 are PRHDT and FYEKMQ (reference sequence). Trimming removed 4 bases from V and 6 bases from J; junction bases left unmatched: 8. Here the CDR3 reads CASSSGQGLGEQYF. In nucleotides, the CDR3 is TGTGCCAGCAGCTCCGGACAGGGACTGGGCGAGCAGTACTTC.

A few counts support this clone. The V gene is TRBV6-5, the J gene TRBJ2-3; 7 nucleotides match TRBD1. The CDR3 is made up of 12 amino acids. Germline V gives CDR1 MNHEY, CDR2 SVGAGI. V lost 6 bases to trimming and J lost 9 bases; unmatched junction nucleotides: 6. The CDR3 nucleotides read TGTGCCAGCAGGATACAGGGGCACACGCAGTATTTT. Translated, it gives CASRIQGHTQYF.

The rearrangement links TRBV2 to TRBJ1-5, with 7 bases fitting TRBD1. This CDR3 spans 17 amino acids. Germline CDR1 is SNHLY and CDR2 is FYNNEI. With 4 bases clipped from V and 1 base from J, the junction kept 10 bases outside the gene matches. As DNA, the CDR3 is TGTGCCAGCAGTGTGGTAATAGGGGGCACGAGCAATCAGCCCCAGCATTTT. It is translated as CASSVVIGGTSNQPQHF. The complete variable domain, with remaining parts taken from reference TRBV2 and TRBJ1-5, reads EPEVTQTPSHQVTQMGQEVILRCVPISNHLYFYWYRQILGQKVEFLVSFYNNEISEKSEIFDDQFSVERPDGSNFTLKIRSTKLEDSAMYFCASSVVIGGTSNQPQHFGDGTRLSIL.

V and J are TRBV10-3 and TRBJ2-3, with 8 positions matching TRBD1. Germline values: CDR1 ENHRY, CDR2 SYGVKD. V was clipped by 5 bases and J by 6 bases; unmatched bases: 16. The CDR3 consists of 17 residues. The CDR3 sequence: CAISKGTGGTAQDTQYF. CDR3 sequence (DNA): TGTGCCATCAGTAAAGGGACAGGAGGTACTGCACAGGATACGCAGTATTTT.

This clone was found a few times. This chain joins TRBV4-1 and TRBJ2-5; D is possibly TRBD1 (6 bases). The V and J ends lost 4 bases and 2 bases respectively, with 14 bases between them. The CDR3 runs 15 residues. Germline CDR1 MGHRA, CDR2 YSYEKL. The CDR3 reads CASSPFWTAQETQYF. CDR3 nucleotides: TGCGCCAGCAGCCCGTTCTGGACAGCGCAAGAGACCCAGTACTTC.